The T cell receptor (beta chain) under discussion was sequenced for a study of blood T cell repertoires in COVID-19. Study-wide background: The United States, Italy and Spain provided the acute and convalescent COVID-19 samples. Sample material is recorded as cDNA or gDNA derived from T cells, B-cell-depleted T cells, or PBMCs.

Those who participated ranged in age from roughly 18 to 100 years and resided in about two dozen US areas. Assignment of participants to cohorts was predicated upon participant-reported clinical history. This clone was observed once. Assay: immunoSEQ multiplex PCR; the TCRdb copy retains only in-frame clones and omits some. The sample has hundreds of thousands of clones; 85% to 90% are singletons. The V gene lost 4 bases and the J gene lost 8 bases, with 17 bases spanning the gap. In germline, CDR1 is KGHSY, CDR2 FQNENV. This CDR3 contains 15 residues. The chain links TRBV16 to TRBJ1-4; D is uncertain. The source of this sequence is a woman aged 45-65 years with acute COVID-19. What was sequenced was PBMCs or T cells enriched from blood (not recorded which). The CDR3, as DNA: TGTGCCAGCAGCCGTGATGGCAGATTTCAGGAAAAACTGTTTTTT. Translated, it gives CASSRDGRFQEKLFF. Filled out from reference TRBV16 and TRBJ1-4, the complete variable domain reads GEEVAQTPKHLVRGEGQKAKLYCAPIKGHSYVFWYQQVLKNEFKFLISFQNENVFDETGMPKERFSAKCLPNSPCSLEIQATKLEDSAVYFCASSRDGRFQEKLFFGSGTQLSVL.